These 3 T cell receptor beta chains came from one sample sequenced in a study of beta chain features in type 1 diabetes. Of the isolated RNA, all was reverse transcribed, and so the sequenced material was expressed TCRB transcripts. Method: immunoSEQ multiplex PCR; TCRdb's copy keeps in-frame clones and lacks some. The table lists around 500,000 clones, 10% to 12% of them singletons. The sequenced sample was naive CD4+ T cells from blood. The receptor set was obtained from a woman between 18 and 29 years old in good health.

The rearrangement joins TRBV14 to TRBJ2-5, with D hard to call. Trimming left V 5 bases short and J 1 base short, with 20 bases between. The length of the CDR3 is 17 residues. Germline V lookup: CDR1 SGHDN, CDR2 FVKESK. The CDR3 sequence is CASSIKPPEQFQETQYF. CDR3 DNA sequence: TGTGCCAGCAGCATAAAACCACCCGAACAGTTCCAAGAGACCCAGTACTTC.

This clone came up a few times. CDR3: CASSLERNQPQHF. CDR3 in DNA: TGTGCCAGCAGCTTAGAGAGAAATCAGCCCCAGCATTTT. V usage is TRBV7-9 and J usage is TRBJ1-5; no reliable D call. The CDR3 covers 13 residues. V dropped 1 base and J dropped 4 bases, with 5 bases sitting between them. Germline-derived CDR1 and CDR2 are SEHNR and FQNEAQ (reference sequence).

This clone was seen more than once but under ten times. V and J are TRBV7-9 and TRBJ2-6; D not resolved. Trimming removed 6 bases at V and 0 bases at J, with 3 bases between. Germline CDR1 reads SEHNR; CDR2 reads FQNEAQ (reference sequence). The CDR3 contains 13 residues. This CDR3 is CASRYSGANVLTF. CDR3 coding DNA: TGTGCCAGCAGATACTCTGGGGCCAACGTCCTGACTTTC.